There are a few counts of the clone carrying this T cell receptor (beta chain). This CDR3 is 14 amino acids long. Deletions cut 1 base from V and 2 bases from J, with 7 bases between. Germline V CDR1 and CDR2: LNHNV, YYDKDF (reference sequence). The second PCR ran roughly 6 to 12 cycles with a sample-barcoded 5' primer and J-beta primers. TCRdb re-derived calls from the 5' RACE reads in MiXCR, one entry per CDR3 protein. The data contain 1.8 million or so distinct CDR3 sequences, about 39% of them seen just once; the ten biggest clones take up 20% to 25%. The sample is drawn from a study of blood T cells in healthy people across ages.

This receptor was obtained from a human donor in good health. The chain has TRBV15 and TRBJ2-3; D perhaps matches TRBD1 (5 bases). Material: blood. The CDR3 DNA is TGTGCCACCAGCAGAGGGGGCTTCACAGATACGCAGTATTTT. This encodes CATSRGGFTDTQYF.